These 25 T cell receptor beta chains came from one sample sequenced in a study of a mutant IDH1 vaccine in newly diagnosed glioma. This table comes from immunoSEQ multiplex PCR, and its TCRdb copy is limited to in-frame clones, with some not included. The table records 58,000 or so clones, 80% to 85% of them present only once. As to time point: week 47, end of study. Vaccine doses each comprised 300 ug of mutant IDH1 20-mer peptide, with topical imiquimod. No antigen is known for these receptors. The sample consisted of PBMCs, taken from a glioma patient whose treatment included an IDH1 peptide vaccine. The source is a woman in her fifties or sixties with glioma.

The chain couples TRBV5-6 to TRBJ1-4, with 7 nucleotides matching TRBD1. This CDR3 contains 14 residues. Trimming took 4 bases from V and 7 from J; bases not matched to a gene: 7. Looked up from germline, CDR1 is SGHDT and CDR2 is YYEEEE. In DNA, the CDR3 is TGTGCCAGCAGCCTAGGGGGCGCGGGTGAAAAACTGTTTTTT. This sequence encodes CASSLGGAGEKLFF.

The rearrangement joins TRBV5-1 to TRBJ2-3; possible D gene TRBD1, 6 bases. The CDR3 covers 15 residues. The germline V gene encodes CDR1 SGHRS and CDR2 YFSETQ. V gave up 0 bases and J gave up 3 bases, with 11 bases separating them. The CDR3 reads CASSLEGVFTDTQYF. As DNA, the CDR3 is TGCGCCAGCAGCTTGGAGGGGGTTTTTACAGATACGCAGTATTTT. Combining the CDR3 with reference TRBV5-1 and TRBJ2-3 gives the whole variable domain KAGVTQTPRYLIKTRGQQVTLSCSPISGHRSVSWYQQTPGQGLQFLFEYFSETQRNKGNFPGRFSGRQFSNSRSEMNVSTLELGDSALYLCASSLEGVFTDTQYFGPGTRLTVL.

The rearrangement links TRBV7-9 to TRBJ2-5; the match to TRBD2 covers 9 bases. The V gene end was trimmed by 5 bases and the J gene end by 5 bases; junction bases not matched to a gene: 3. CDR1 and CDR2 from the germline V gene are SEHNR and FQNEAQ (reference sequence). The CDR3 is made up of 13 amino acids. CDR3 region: CASSPSGGETQYF. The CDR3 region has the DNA TGTGCCAGCAGCCCAAGCGGGGGGGAGACCCAGTACTTC.

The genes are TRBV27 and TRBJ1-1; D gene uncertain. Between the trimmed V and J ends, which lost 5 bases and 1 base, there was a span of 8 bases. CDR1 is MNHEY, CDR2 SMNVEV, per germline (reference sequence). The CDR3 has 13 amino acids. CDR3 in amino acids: CASSKGWNTEAFF. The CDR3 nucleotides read TGTGCCAGCAGTAAAGGGTGGAACACTGAAGCTTTCTTT.

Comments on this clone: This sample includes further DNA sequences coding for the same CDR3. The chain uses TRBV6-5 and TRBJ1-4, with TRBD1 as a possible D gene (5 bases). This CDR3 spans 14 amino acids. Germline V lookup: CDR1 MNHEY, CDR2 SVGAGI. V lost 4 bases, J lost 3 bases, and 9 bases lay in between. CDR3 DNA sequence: TGTGCCAGCAGTTTAGGGACCTCTAATGAAAAACTGTTTTTT. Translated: CASSLGTSNEKLFF.

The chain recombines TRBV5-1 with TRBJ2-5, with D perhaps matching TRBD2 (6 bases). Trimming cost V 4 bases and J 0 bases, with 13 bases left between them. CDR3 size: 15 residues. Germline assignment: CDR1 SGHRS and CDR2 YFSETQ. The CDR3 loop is CASSPGAGYQETQYF. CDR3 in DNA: TGCGCCAGCAGCCCTGGCGCGGGGTACCAAGAGACCCAGTACTTC.

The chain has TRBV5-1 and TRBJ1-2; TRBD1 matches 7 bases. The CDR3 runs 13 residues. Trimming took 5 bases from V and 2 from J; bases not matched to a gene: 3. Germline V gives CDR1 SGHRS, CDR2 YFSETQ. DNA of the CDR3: TGCGCCAGCAGGGGGGGACAGAACTATGGCTACACCTTC. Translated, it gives CASRGGQNYGYTF.

The CDR3 spells CASGIQGRGDTDTQYF. CDR3 DNA: TGTGCCAGCGGCATACAGGGTCGGGGGGACACAGATACGCAGTATTTT. This chain links TRBV25-1 with TRBJ2-3, with TRBD2 as a possible D gene (7 bases). CDR1 is MGHDK, CDR2 SYGVNS, per germline. This CDR3 has 16 residues. V gave up 8 bases and J gave up 2 bases, with 20 bases separating them.

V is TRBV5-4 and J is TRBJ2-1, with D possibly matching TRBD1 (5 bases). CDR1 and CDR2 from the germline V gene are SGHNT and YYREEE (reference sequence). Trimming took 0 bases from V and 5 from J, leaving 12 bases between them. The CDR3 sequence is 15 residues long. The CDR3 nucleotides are TGTGCCAGCAGCTTGGGGCCAGGGTCTAACAATGAGCAGTTCTTC. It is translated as CASSLGPGSNNEQFF.

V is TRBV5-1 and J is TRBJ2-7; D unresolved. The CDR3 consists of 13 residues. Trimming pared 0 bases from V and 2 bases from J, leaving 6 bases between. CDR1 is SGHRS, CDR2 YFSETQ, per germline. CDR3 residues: CASSLETTYEQYF. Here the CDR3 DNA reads TGCGCCAGCAGCTTGGAAACAACCTACGAGCAGTACTTC.

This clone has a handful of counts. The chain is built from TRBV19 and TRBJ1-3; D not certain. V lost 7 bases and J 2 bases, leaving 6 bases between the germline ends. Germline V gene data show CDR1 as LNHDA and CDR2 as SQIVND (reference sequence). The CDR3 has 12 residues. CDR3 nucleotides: TGTGCCAGTACCCCAGCTGGAAACACCATATATTTT. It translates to CASTPAGNTIYF.

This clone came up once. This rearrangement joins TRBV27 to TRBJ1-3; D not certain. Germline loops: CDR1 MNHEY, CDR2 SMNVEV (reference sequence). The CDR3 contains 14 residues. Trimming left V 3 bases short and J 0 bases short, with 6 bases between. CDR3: CASSLKHSGNTIYF. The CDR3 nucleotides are TGTGCCAGCAGTTTGAAGCACTCTGGAAACACCATATATTTT.

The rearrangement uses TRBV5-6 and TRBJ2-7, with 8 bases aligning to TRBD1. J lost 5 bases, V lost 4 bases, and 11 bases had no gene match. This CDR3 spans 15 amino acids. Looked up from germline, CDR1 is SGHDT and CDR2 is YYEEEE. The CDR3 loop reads CASSRGHRGYDEQYF. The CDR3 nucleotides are TGTGCCAGCAGCCGGGGGCACAGGGGGTATGACGAGCAGTACTTC.

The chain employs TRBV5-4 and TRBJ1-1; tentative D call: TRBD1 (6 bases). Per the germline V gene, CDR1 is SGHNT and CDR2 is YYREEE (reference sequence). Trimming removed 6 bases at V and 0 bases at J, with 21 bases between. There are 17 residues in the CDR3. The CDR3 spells CASIAFGGADMNTEAFF. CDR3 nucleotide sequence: TGTGCCAGCATCGCGTTCGGGGGGGCCGACATGAACACTGAAGCTTTCTTT.

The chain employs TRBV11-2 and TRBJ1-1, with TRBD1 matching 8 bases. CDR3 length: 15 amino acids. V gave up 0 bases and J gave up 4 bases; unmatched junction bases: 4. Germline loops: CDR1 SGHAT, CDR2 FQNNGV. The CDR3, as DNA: TGTGCCAGCAGCTTAGAAATACAGGGGGGCACTGAAGCTTTCTTT. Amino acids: CASSLEIQGGTEAFF.

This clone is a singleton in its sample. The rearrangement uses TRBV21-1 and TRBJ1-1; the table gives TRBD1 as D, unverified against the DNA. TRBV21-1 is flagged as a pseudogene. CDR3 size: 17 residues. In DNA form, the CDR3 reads TGTGCCAGCAGCAAAGTTGAGGTAGGGGCTATGAACACTGAAGCTTTCTTT. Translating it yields CASSKVEVGAMNTEAFF.

The CDR3 bases are TGTGCCAGCAGTTACGTTTACACTACCGGCAATGAGCAGTTCTTC. Amino acids: CASSYVYTTGNEQFF. The chain links TRBV6-5 to TRBJ2-1; no clear D gene. This CDR3 comprises 15 residues. The V end lost 2 bases, the J end lost 6 bases, and 14 bases lay between the germline ends. Looked up from germline, CDR1 is MNHEY and CDR2 is SVGAGI.

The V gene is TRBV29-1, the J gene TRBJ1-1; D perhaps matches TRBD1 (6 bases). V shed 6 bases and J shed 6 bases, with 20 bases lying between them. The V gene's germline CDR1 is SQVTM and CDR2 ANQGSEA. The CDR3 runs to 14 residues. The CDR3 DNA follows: TGCAGCGTGGTTGCACAGGGTCGGGGCGCTGAAGCTTTCTTT. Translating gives CSVVAQGRGAEAFF.

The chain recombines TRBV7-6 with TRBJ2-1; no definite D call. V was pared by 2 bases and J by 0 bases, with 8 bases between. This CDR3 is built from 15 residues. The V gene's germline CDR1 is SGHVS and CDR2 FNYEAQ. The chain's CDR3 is CASSLSTSSYNEQFF. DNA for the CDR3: TGTGCCAGCAGCTTAAGTACGAGCTCCTACAATGAGCAGTTCTTC.

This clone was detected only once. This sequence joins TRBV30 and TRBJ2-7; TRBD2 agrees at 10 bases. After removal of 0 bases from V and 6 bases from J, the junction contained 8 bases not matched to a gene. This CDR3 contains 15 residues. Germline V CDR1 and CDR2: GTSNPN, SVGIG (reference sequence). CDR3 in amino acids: CAWSVLGSGGTEQYF. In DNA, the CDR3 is TGTGCCTGGAGTGTTCTAGGTAGCGGGGGGACCGAGCAGTACTTC.

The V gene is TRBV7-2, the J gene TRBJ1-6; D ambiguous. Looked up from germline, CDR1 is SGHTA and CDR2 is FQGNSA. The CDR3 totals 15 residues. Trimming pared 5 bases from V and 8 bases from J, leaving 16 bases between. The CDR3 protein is CASSRARSLDSPLHF. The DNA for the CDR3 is TGTGCCAGCAGCCGAGCGCGGTCACTTGATTCACCCCTCCACTTT.

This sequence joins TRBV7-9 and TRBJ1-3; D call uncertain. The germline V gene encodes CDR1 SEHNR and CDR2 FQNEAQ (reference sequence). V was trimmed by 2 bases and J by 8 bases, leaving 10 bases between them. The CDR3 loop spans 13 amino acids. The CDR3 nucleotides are TGTGCCAGCAGCTTAAGCATGGGTGACACCATATATTTT. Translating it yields CASSLSMGDTIYF. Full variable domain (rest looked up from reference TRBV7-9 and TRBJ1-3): DTGVSQNPRHKITKRGQNVTFRCDPISEHNRLYWYRQTLGQGPEFLTYFQNEAQLEKSRLLSDRFSAERPKGSFSTLEIQRTEQGDSAMYLCASSLSMGDTIYFGEGSWLTVV.

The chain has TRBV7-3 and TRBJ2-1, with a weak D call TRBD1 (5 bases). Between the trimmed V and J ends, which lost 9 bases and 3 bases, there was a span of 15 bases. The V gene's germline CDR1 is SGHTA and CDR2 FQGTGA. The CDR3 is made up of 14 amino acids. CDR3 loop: CARIAEQVYNEQFF. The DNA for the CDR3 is TGTGCCAGAATCGCGGAACAGGTCTACAATGAGCAGTTCTTC.

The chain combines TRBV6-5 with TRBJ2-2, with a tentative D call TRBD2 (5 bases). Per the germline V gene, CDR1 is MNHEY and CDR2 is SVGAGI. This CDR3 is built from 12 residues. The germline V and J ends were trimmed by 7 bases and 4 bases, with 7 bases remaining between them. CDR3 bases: TGTGCCAGCACGGGGAGCACCGGGGAGCTGTTTTTT. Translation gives CASTGSTGELFF.

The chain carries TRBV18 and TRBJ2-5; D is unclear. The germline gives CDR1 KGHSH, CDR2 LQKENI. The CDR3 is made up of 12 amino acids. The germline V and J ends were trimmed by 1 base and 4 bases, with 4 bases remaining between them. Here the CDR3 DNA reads TGTGCCAGCTCACCACTGGGAGAGACCCAGTACTTC. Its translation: CASSPLGETQYF.